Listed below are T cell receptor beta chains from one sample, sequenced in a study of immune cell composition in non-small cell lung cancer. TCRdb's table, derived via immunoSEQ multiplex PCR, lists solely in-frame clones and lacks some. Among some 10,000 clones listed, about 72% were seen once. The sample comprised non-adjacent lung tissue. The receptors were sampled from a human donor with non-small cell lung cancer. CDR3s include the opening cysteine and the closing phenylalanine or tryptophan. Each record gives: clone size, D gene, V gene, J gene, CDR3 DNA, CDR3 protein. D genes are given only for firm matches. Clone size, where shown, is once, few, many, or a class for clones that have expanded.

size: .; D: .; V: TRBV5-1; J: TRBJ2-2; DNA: TGCGCCAGCAGCTTGAATAACGGCGGGGAGCTGTTTTTT; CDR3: CASSLNNGGELFF
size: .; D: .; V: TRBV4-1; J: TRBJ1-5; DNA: TGCGCCAGCAGCCAAGACTACAGTTTAAGCAATCAGCCCCAGCATTTT; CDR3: CASSQDYSLSNQPQHF
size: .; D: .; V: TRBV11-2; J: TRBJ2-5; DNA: TGTGCCAGCAGCCCCGACAGGGGAGGGGTGACCCAGTACTTC; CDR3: CASSPDRGGVTQYF
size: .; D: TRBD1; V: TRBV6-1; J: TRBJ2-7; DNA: TGTGCCTCCTCTCGGACAGGGGTCTACGAGCAGTACTTC; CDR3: CASSRTGVYEQYF
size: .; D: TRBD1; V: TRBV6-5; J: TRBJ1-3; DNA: TGTGCCAGCAGCCCAGACAGGGGGAACACCATATATTTT; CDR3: CASSPDRGNTIYF
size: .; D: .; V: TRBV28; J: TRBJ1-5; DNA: TGTGCCAGCAGTCCCCCCTATCAGCCCCAGCATTTT; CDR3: CASSPPYQPQHF
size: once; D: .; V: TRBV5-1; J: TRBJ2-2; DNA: TGCGCCAGCACCCTAATGAGGCCCGGGGAGCTGTTTTTT; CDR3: CASTLMRPGELFF
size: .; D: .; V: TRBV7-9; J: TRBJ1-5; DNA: TGTGCCAGCAGCTCTCATAGCAATCAGCCCCAGCATTTT; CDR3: CASSSHSNQPQHF
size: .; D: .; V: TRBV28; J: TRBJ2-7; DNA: TGTGCCAGCAGTTTACGGAGAGTGAGGGGCTACGAGCAGTACTTC; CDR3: CASSLRRVRGYEQYF
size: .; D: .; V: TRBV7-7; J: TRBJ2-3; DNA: TGTGCTAGCAGGGGGGACGGAGATACGCAGTATTTT; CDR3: CASRGDGDTQYF
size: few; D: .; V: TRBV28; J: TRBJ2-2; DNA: TGTGCCAGCTTAGGACCGAACACCGGGGAGCTGTTTTTT; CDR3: CASLGPNTGELFF
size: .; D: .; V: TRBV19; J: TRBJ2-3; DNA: TGTGCCAGTAAGTGGGCTAGCACAGATACGCAGTATTTT; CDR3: CASKWASTDTQYF
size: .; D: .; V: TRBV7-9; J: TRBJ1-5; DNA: TGTGCCAGCAGCCATTCCGGGACCGCCTTGAATCAGCCCCAGCATTTT; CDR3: CASSHSGTALNQPQHF
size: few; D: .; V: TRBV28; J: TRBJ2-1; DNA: TGTGCCAGCAGTCGCCGGGACCCCCGCAATGAGCAGTTCTTC; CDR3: CASSRRDPRNEQFF
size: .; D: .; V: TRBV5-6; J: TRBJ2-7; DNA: TGTGCCAGCAGCTTGTCTTGGACAGTAACCTACGAGCAGTACTTC; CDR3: CASSLSWTVTYEQYF
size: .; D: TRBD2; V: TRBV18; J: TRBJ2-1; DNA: TGTGCCAGCTCACCACGGACTAGCGGGAGTGATGAGCAGTTCTTC; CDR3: CASSPRTSGSDEQFF
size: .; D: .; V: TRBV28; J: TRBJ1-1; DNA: TGTGCCAGCAAATTGGGTGGCGGGACGGCTTTCTTT; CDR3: CASKLGGGTAFF
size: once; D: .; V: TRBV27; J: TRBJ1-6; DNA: TGTGCCAGCAGTTCCTCGGGGAGGGTAAATTCACCCCTCCACTTT; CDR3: CASSSSGRVNSPLHF
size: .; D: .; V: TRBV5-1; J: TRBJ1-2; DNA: TGCGCCAGCAGCGCTGAACCGGGAACTAACTATGGCTACACCTTC; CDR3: CASSAEPGTNYGYTF
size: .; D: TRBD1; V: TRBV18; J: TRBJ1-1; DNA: TGTGCCAGCTCACCACCGGGACAGGGGGCTGAAGCTTTCTTT; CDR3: CASSPPGQGAEAFF
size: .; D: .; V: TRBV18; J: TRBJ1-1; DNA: TGTGCCAGCTCACCACAGCGGGAGACTGAAGCTTTCTTT; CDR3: CASSPQRETEAFF